This T cell receptor (beta chain) was identified in a study of blood T cell repertoires in COVID-19. Whole-study context: Sites in the United States, Italy and Spain provided acute and convalescent COVID-19 samples.

This CDR3 contains 14 residues. CDR1 is SGHTA, CDR2 FQGNSA, per germline. V dropped 2 bases and J dropped 6 bases, with 13 bases sitting between them. This clone was seen more than once but under ten times. Clones were read by immunoSEQ multiplex PCR, and TCRdb kept only the in-frame ones, dropping some. Altogether 150,000 or so clones are present, 70% to 90% being singletons, with the ten largest covering 5.4%. The sequenced material came from peripheral blood. V gene TRBV7-2 combines with J gene TRBJ1-1; D perhaps matches TRBD1 (5 bases). The source is a woman aged 45-65 years with COVID-19, enrolled during active disease. CDR3: CASSLSGYRSEAFF. In DNA form, the CDR3 reads TGTGCCAGCAGCTTATCAGGGTACAGATCTGAAGCTTTCTTT.